One TCR beta chain is described in this entry. Clones were sequenced by immunoSEQ multiplex PCR, and TCRdb holds only the in-frame ones, with some missing. This table holds about 64,000 clones, 70% to 90% found once. This CDR3 comprises 16 residues. Germline V gene lookup returns CDR1 SGHRS and CDR2 YFSETQ. With 6 bases clipped from V and 5 bases from J, the junction kept 10 bases outside the gene matches. This sample stems from a study of technical replicates of blood from several donors. Input material: PBMCs. The chain combines TRBV5-1 with TRBJ2-1, with 11 bases lining up with TRBD2. This receptor was identified in a human donor in good health. Some clones in this sample may be carry-over from other donors' samples. This chain's CDR3 is CASTVLAGGPNNEQFF. In DNA form, the CDR3 reads TGCGCCAGCACCGTGTTAGCGGGGGGGCCGAACAATGAGCAGTTCTTC.